These 32 T cell receptor beta chains share one sample of origin, sequenced in a study of identical twins. One entry per CDR3 protein, called by TCRdb with MiXCR from the 5' RACE reads. This repertoire shows 200,000 or so distinct CDR3 sequences, less than 8% found once; its top ten account for approximately 2%. These data were also filed under a second study, of yellow fever vaccine responses in identical twins.

Sample: memory (CD45RO+) T cells sorted from blood. These receptors originate from a woman aged 18 to 35 in good health.

This chain joins TRBV14 and TRBJ2-5; 8 positions agree with TRBD2. The CDR3 is 16 residues long. Unmatched junction bases numbered 10, after V lost 2 bases and J lost 5 bases. CDR1 is SGHDN and CDR2 is FVKESK in the germline V gene. Here the CDR3 reads CASSQLAGGPRETQYF. In nucleotides, the CDR3 is TGTGCCAGCAGCCAACTAGCGGGCGGGCCGCGGGAGACCCAGTACTTC.

This clonotype was seen many times. The rearrangement links TRBV3-1 to TRBJ2-5; TRBD1 matches 8 bases. This CDR3 region has 13 residues. The V and J ends lost 6 bases and 5 bases, in that order; junction bases with no gene match: 5. CDR1 and CDR2 (germline): LGHDT, YNNKEL (reference sequence). The CDR3 sequence is CASSNRGMETQYF. Here the CDR3 DNA reads TGTGCCAGCAGTAACAGGGGGATGGAGACCCAGTACTTC.

This clonotype was recorded at least ten times. V gene TRBV4-1 combines with J gene TRBJ2-1; tentatively, D is TRBD2 (8 bases). V lost 0 bases, J lost 12 bases, and 18 bases lay in between. CDR1 and CDR2 (germline): MGHRA, YSYEKL. This CDR3 is 15 amino acids long. CDR3 sequence: CASSQEGGGLARQFF. In nucleotides, the CDR3 is TGCGCCAGCAGCCAAGAAGGGGGCGGACTAGCACGGCAGTTCTTC.

In the case of this clonotype: Possible read error: a much larger clone is one base away. The rearrangement uses TRBV13 and TRBJ2-7, with D perhaps TRBD2 (5 bases). This CDR3 region has 10 residues. Deletions cut 8 bases from V and 9 bases from J, with 11 bases between. Germline V CDR1 and CDR2: PRHDT, FYEKMQ (reference sequence). CDR3: CASHEGGQYF. The CDR3 DNA sequence: TGTGCCAGCCACGAGGGCGGGCAGTACTTC. Together with reference TRBV13 and TRBJ2-7, the CDR3 gives the full variable domain: AAGVIQSPRHLIKEKRETATLKCYPIPRHDTVYWYQQGPGQDPQFLISFYEKMQSDKGSIPDRFSAQQFSDYHSELNMSSLELGDSALYFCASHEGGQYFGPGTRLTVT.

The sample holds a few counts of this clonotype. V and J are TRBV11-2 and TRBJ2-5, with 9 bases aligning to TRBD2. The CDR3 loop spans 16 amino acids. V lost 1 base, J lost 1 base, and 4 bases stayed unmatched. The V gene's germline CDR1 is SGHAT and CDR2 FQNNGV. CDR3 sequence: CASSLVGRGGQETQYF. CDR3 coding DNA: TGTGCCAGCAGCTTAGTGGGGCGGGGGGGCCAAGAGACCCAGTACTTC.

The chain uses TRBV18 and TRBJ2-2; D is perhaps TRBD1 (6 bases). The CDR3 has 17 residues. The germline V and J ends were trimmed by 7 bases and 0 bases, with 18 bases remaining between them. Germline V CDR1 and CDR2: KGHSH, LQKENI. The CDR3 sequence: CASFLGLGAANTGELFF. In DNA form, the CDR3 reads TGTGCCAGCTTCTTAGGGCTGGGGGCCGCGAACACCGGGGAGCTGTTTTTT.

In its sample, this clonotype was seen many times. The gene calls are TRBV25-1 and TRBJ1-5; D possibly corresponds to TRBD1 (5 bases). This CDR3 contains 16 residues. V was shortened by 3 bases and J by 0 bases, with 12 bases between the two germline ends. CDR1 and CDR2 (germline): MGHDK, SYGVNS. The DNA of the CDR3 is TGTGCCAGCAGTGACTCCGGGGGAAATAGCAATCAGCCCCAGCATTTT. The encoded protein is CASSDSGGNSNQPQHF. The full variable domain, rest sourced from reference TRBV25-1 and TRBJ1-5, is EADIYQTPRYLVIGTGKKITLECSQTMGHDKMYWYQQDPGMELHLIHYSYGVNSTEKGDLSSESTVSRIRTEHFPLTLESARPSHTSQYLCASSDSGGNSNQPQHFGDGTRLSIL.

This chain links TRBV28 with TRBJ2-3; 7 bases map to TRBD1. CDR3 size: 14 residues. Germline V gives CDR1 MDHEN, CDR2 SYDVKM. V shed 5 bases and J 2 bases; nucleotides not matched to a gene: 4. CDR3 DNA: TGTGCCAGCAGTACCGACAGGGACACAGATACGCAGTATTTT. This translates into CASSTDRDTDTQYF.

In its sample, this clonotype was seen a few times. The chain recombines TRBV7-9 with TRBJ2-1, with 9 bases matching TRBD2. Trimming cost V 3 bases and J 0 bases; bases outside gene matches: 3. The CDR3 is made up of 16 amino acids. Germline V gene data show CDR1 as SEHNR and CDR2 as FQNEAQ (reference sequence). The CDR3 loop is CASSLKREVSYNEQFF. In DNA form, the CDR3 reads TGTGCCAGCAGCTTGAAGCGGGAGGTCTCCTACAATGAGCAGTTCTTC.

The rearrangement joins TRBV11-2 to TRBJ2-2, with 8 bases that match TRBD2. In germline, CDR1 is SGHAT, CDR2 FQNNGV. The trim removed 1 base at V and 5 bases at J, leaving 21 bases unmatched. The CDR3 spans 21 residues. CDR3 protein: CASSLVRLTRLSGGVTGELFF. As DNA, the CDR3 is TGTGCCAGCAGCTTAGTCCGCCTCACTAGACTAAGCGGGGGCGTAACCGGGGAGCTGTTTTTT.

In this sample, this clonotype turned up a few times. The V call is TRBV2, the J call TRBJ2-3, with a tentative D call TRBD2 (7 bases). V shed 5 bases and J shed 5 bases, with 14 bases lying between them. Germline lookup yields CDR1 SNHLY and CDR2 FYNNEI. The CDR3 is made up of 14 amino acids. The CDR3 coding sequence is TGTGCCAGCAGTCCGGGGGGCAGCGGAGATACGCAGTATTTT. Translation gives CASSPGGSGDTQYF.

This clonotype showed up just a few times. The CDR3 DNA reads as TGTGCCAGCAGCCCGGGGTTGCAGTTTAATCAGCCCCAGCATTTT. This translates into CASSPGLQFNQPQHF. This chain connects TRBV7-9 to TRBJ1-5; unclear D gene. Germline CDR1 SEHNR, CDR2 FQNEAQ (reference sequence). This CDR3 spans 15 amino acids. The ends were cut back, 5 bases at V and 4 bases at J, with 15 bases in the middle.

This sequence joins TRBV18 and TRBJ2-7, with 9 bases aligning to TRBD1. Germline V gene data show CDR1 as KGHSH and CDR2 as LQKENI. The CDR3 totals 16 residues. V dropped 2 bases and J dropped 5; count of bases not matched to a gene: 10. The CDR3 sequence is CASSPSAGTGYHEQYF. The CDR3 DNA follows: TGTGCCAGCTCACCATCCGCCGGGACAGGGTACCACGAGCAGTACTTC.

Many counts were recorded for this clonotype. The chain recombines TRBV12-3 or TRBV12-4 with TRBJ2-3; D possibly uses TRBD1 or TRBD2 (5 bases each). The V end lost 6 bases, the J end lost 4 bases, and 11 bases lay between the germline ends. The CDR3 extends over 13 amino acids. CDR3 in amino acids: CASSLRGPDTQYF. CDR3 in DNA: TGTGCCAGCAGCCTTAGGGGACCAGATACGCAGTATTTT.

This clonotype has a count of ten or more. V usage is TRBV24-1 and J usage is TRBJ2-2, with unresolved D. CDR1 is KGHDR, CDR2 SFDVKD, per germline. The germline V and J ends were trimmed by 3 bases and 5 bases, with 12 bases remaining between them. The CDR3 extends over 15 amino acids. This CDR3 reads CATSDMVRGTGELFF. The CDR3 bases are TGTGCCACCAGTGATATGGTTCGTGGGACCGGGGAGCTGTTTTTT.

The chain joins TRBV6-1 to TRBJ1-5; no definite D call. Germline lookup yields CDR1 MNHNS and CDR2 SASEGT. This CDR3 has 13 amino acids. Here the CDR3 reads CAEAPEMRQPQHF. The CDR3 DNA reads as TGTGCTGAGGCACCCGAGATGAGACAGCCCCAGCATTTT.

This clonotype turned up a few times. The chain links TRBV11-2 to TRBJ2-4; 8 nucleotides agree with TRBD1. The germline CDR1 and CDR2 sequences are SGHAT and FQNNGV. V lost 5 bases to trimming and J lost 0 bases; unmatched junction nucleotides: 12. This CDR3 contains 18 residues. CDR3 region: CASSPLTGAPSAKNIQYF. CDR3 nucleotide sequence: TGTGCCAGCAGCCCCCTGACAGGGGCACCATCAGCCAAAAACATTCAGTACTTC. The whole variable domain, filled in from reference TRBV11-2 and TRBJ2-4, reads EAGVAQSPRYKIIEKRQSVAFWCNPISGHATLYWYQQILGQGPKLLIQFQNNGVVDDSQLPKDRFSAERLKGVDSTLKIQPAKLEDSAVYLCASSPLTGAPSAKNIQYFGAGTRLSVL.

The genes are TRBV6-5 and TRBJ2-4; tentatively, D is TRBD1 or TRBD2 (5 bases each). V lost 0 bases to trimming and J lost 0 bases, with 12 bases between them. The CDR3 length is 17 residues. Germline CDR1 MNHEY, CDR2 SVGAGI. The CDR3 coding sequence is TGTGCCAGCAGTTACTCGAGGGTGGGGGTAGCCAAAAACATTCAGTACTTC. It is translated as CASSYSRVGVAKNIQYF.

The chain has TRBV6-2 or TRBV6-3 and TRBJ2-7; TRBD2 matches at 8 bases. Germline CDR1 reads MNHEY; CDR2 reads SVGEGT. V trimming: 6 bases; J trimming: 2 bases; junction bases outside the gene matches: 6. This CDR3 spans 14 amino acids. The CDR3 region has the DNA TGTGCCAGCAGGACCGGGGGGGGAACCTACGAGCAGTACTTC. Its protein product is CASRTGGGTYEQYF.

Concerning this clonotype itself: The junction differs from germline at one of its ends, possibly a read error. This chain joins TRBV7-7 and TRBJ2-7; a weak D match, TRBD1 (7 bases). The CDR3 contains 14 residues. The germline gives CDR1 SSHAT, CDR2 FNYEAQ (reference sequence). Here the CDR3 reads CASSLARGEGEQYF. Here the CDR3 DNA reads TGTGCTAGCAGCTTAGCCAGGGGGGAAGGCGAGCAGTACTTC.

This clonotype was detected many times. The V call is TRBV7-2, the J call TRBJ2-4; 8 bases line up with TRBD2. Trimming cost V 1 base and J 7 bases; bases outside gene matches: 3. CDR1 is SGHTA and CDR2 is FQGNSA in the germline V gene. This CDR3 contains 14 residues. DNA for the CDR3: TGTGCCAGCAGCTTAGGGACTAGCAACAACATTCAGTACTTC. It is translated as CASSLGTSNNIQYF. Complete variable domain (other parts from reference TRBV7-2 and TRBJ2-4): GAGVSQSPSNKVTEKGKDVELRCDPISGHTALYWYRQSLGQGLEFLIYFQGNSAPDKSGLPSDRFSAERTGGSVSTLTIQRTQQEDSAVYLCASSLGTSNNIQYFGAGTRLSVL.

This clonotype was observed a handful of times. The chain couples TRBV15 to TRBJ1-2, with TRBD1 as a possible D gene (5 bases). V lost 5 bases to trimming and J lost 3 bases, with 16 bases between them. CDR3 length equals 15 residues. Looked up from germline, CDR1 is LNHNV and CDR2 is YYDKDF (reference sequence). The chain's CDR3 is CATSDPGLGDYGYTF. In DNA, the CDR3 is TGTGCCACCAGCGACCCAGGGTTAGGGGACTATGGCTACACCTTC. Full variable domain (missing parts from reference TRBV15 and TRBJ1-2): DAMVIQNPRYQVTQFGKPVTLSCSQTLNHNVMYWYQQKSSQAPKLLFHYYDKDFNNEADTPDNFQSRRPNTSFCFLDIRSPGLGDTAMYLCATSDPGLGDYGYTFGSGTRLTVV.

This clonotype was counted only a few times. V gene TRBV7-2 combines with J gene TRBJ2-7; possibly TRBD1 for D (5 bases). CDR3 length: 17 residues. V dropped 3 bases and J dropped 1 base, with 19 bases sitting between them. Germline CDR1 SGHTA, CDR2 FQGNSA. The CDR3 loop reads CASSFSPPQAISYEQYF. Here the CDR3 DNA reads TGTGCCAGCAGCTTTTCGCCCCCACAGGCTATATCCTACGAGCAGTACTTC.

The rearrangement joins TRBV30 to TRBJ1-2; no clear D gene. The V end lost 0 bases, the J end lost 1 base, and 9 bases lay between the germline ends. The CDR3 is made up of 14 amino acids. The germline gives CDR1 GTSNPN, CDR2 SVGIG (reference sequence). The CDR3 DNA follows: TGTGCCTGGAGTGTTGGAACTCATAACTATGGCTACACCTTC. It is translated as CAWSVGTHNYGYTF.

This clonotype was detected ten times or more. This chain links TRBV12-3 or TRBV12-4 with TRBJ2-3; 10 positions match TRBD2. CDR3 length: 15 residues. The trim removed 6 bases at V and 3 bases at J, leaving 6 bases unmatched. The CDR3 region is CASSWTSGGTDTQYF. CDR3 bases: TGTGCCAGCAGCTGGACTAGCGGAGGGACAGATACGCAGTATTTT.

This clonotype was detected ten times or more. The genes are TRBV5-1 and TRBJ2-1; the D is unclear. The CDR3 totals 14 residues. Trimming pared 0 bases from V and 0 bases from J, leaving 4 bases between. Germline values: CDR1 SGHRS, CDR2 YFSETQ. The CDR3 loop reads CASSLVSSYNEQFF. The CDR3, as DNA: TGCGCCAGCAGCTTGGTCAGCTCCTACAATGAGCAGTTCTTC.

There are a few counts of this clonotype. The junction departs from the called germline gene at one end, perhaps through a read error. This chain joins TRBV20-1 and TRBJ2-5; possible D gene TRBD1, 6 bases. The germline V gene has CDR1 DFQATT and CDR2 SNEGSKA (reference sequence). The CDR3 is 17 residues long. This chain's CDR3 is CCAREAFFDRNQETQYF. CDR3 DNA: TGCTGTGCTAGAGAGGCTTTTTTCGACAGGAATCAAGAGACCCAGTACTTC.

In its sample, this clonotype was seen a few times. This sequence joins TRBV24-1 and TRBJ2-1; 7 bases fit TRBD1. CDR1 and CDR2 from the germline V gene are KGHDR and SFDVKD. The V segment lost 3 bases and the J segment 8 bases; nucleotides outside the gene matches: 9. The CDR3 is 15 amino acids. In DNA form, the CDR3 reads TGTGCCACCAGTGATAAAGGGACAGCCTTGGATGAGCAGTTCTTC. As protein: CATSDKGTALDEQFF.

The chain couples TRBV5-5 to TRBJ2-3; D might be TRBD1 (6 bases). The V gene's germline CDR1 is SGHKS and CDR2 YYEKEE (reference sequence). The CDR3 spans 16 residues. Trimming shortened V by 2 bases and J by 0 bases, and 13 bases separated the two germline ends. CDR3 nucleotide sequence: TGTGCCAGCAGCTTCGGGACACACACTAGCACAGATACGCAGTATTTT. Translated, it gives CASSFGTHTSTDTQYF. The whole variable domain, remainder taken from reference TRBV5-5 and TRBJ2-3, is DAGVTQSPTHLIKTRGQQVTLRCSPISGHKSVSWYQQVLGQGPQFIFQYYEKEERGRGNFPDRFSARQFPNYSSELNVNALLLGDSALYLCASSFGTHTSTDTQYFGPGTRLTVL.

This chain links TRBV10-3 with TRBJ2-5, with D perhaps TRBD1 or TRBD2 (5 bases each). CDR1 is ENHRY, CDR2 SYGVKD, per germline. The V end lost 6 bases, the J end lost 2 bases, and 13 bases lay between the germline ends. The CDR3 length is 14 residues. In nucleotides, the CDR3 is TGTGCCATCAGCGAGGGGACCCGGCAAGAGACCCAGTACTTC. It yields the protein CAISEGTRQETQYF.

This clonotype was counted many times. The gene calls are TRBV9 and TRBJ2-3; 7 bases match TRBD1. Germline assignment: CDR1 SGDLS and CDR2 YYNGEE. The CDR3 has 15 residues. Trimming at V came to 2 bases and at J to 3 bases, leaving 6 bases not matched to a gene. CDR3 sequence (DNA): TGTGCCAGCAGCGTGGGACAGAAGAAAACAGATACGCAGTATTTT. Translated: CASSVGQKKTDTQYF.

A few counts support this clonotype. The V gene is TRBV3-1, the J gene TRBJ2-3; weak D call: TRBD1 (6 bases). In germline, CDR1 is LGHDT, CDR2 YNNKEL (reference sequence). The V gene lost 5 bases and the J gene lost 6 bases, with 15 bases spanning the gap. The CDR3 runs to 14 residues. As DNA, the CDR3 is TGTGCCAGCAGCGACCCGGGCCAGGGGGATACGCAGTATTTT. Protein product: CASSDPGQGDTQYF.